This is a list of T cell receptor beta chains from one sample in a study of T cell responses to AZD1222 COVID-19 vaccine. Generated by immunoSEQ multiplex PCR, the TCRdb table keeps only in-frame clones and is missing some. The repertoire holds 95,000 to 150,000 clones, with about nine tenths as singletons. The source material was peripheral blood, sampled on day 0 of AZD1222 vaccination. The origin of the receptors is an adult in good health. The CDR3 runs from the conserved cysteine through the conserved F or W. A D gene is named only where the DNA matches it firmly. Size values are once, few and many counts, or a class for expanded clones, and some rows have none.

TRBV6-2/TRBV6-3	-	TRBJ2-2	-	CASSDAPRTGELFF	TGTGCCAGCAGTGACGCCCCGAGGACCGGGGAGCTGTTTTTT
TRBV28	-	TRBJ2-7	-	CASSLSGREGQYF	TGTGCCAGCAGTTTATCGGGGCGAGAAGGGCAGTACTTC
TRBV10-1	-	TRBJ2-7	-	CASSDAGQTYEQYF	TGCGCCAGCAGTGATGCGGGACAGACCTACGAGCAGTACTTC
TRBV9	-	TRBJ1-2	-	CASSVATGAHNYGYTF	TGTGCCAGCAGCGTAGCTACGGGGGCGCATAACTATGGCTACACCTTC
TRBV20-1	-	TRBJ2-5	-	CSARDETQYF	TGCAGTGCTAGAGACGAGACCCAGTACTTC
TRBV10-2	-	TRBJ1-5	-	CASRIHEGSYQPQHF	TGCGCCAGCAGGATACATGAGGGGAGTTATCAGCCCCAGCATTTT
TRBV28	-	TRBJ2-4	once	CASSQQGGTKNIQYF	TGTGCCAGCAGTCAACAGGGAGGAACCAAAAACATTCAGTACTTC
TRBV7-2	-	TRBJ1-1	-	CASRSWTGNTEAFF	TGTGCCAGCAGGTCTTGGACGGGGAACACTGAAGCTTTCTTT
TRBV28	-	TRBJ2-7	-	CASSYKFGQYF	TGTGCCAGCAGTTACAAATTTGGGCAGTACTTC
TRBV11-3	-	TRBJ2-7	few	CASSLGRAGDYEQYF	TGTGCCAGCAGCTTAGGAAGGGCAGGGGACTACGAGCAGTACTTC
TRBV15	TRBD2	TRBJ2-1	-	CATSSKAGGPSNEQFF	TGTGCCACCAGCAGCAAAGCGGGAGGGCCGAGCAATGAGCAGTTCTTC
TRBV2	-	TRBJ2-7	few	CASNGVFSYEQYF	TGTGCCAGCAATGGGGTATTCTCCTACGAGCAGTACTTC
TRBV10-3	TRBD1	TRBJ1-1	-	CAIRTQGEGNTEAFF	TGTGCCATCAGAACACAGGGGGAGGGGAACACTGAAGCTTTCTTT
TRBV12-5	-	TRBJ1-1	-	CASGLVLGGEAFF	TGTGCTAGTGGTTTGGTACTTGGGGGGGAAGCTTTCTTT
TRBV10-3	-	TRBJ2-7	-	CAISGQSYEQYF	TGTGCCATCAGTGGCCAGAGTTACGAGCAGTACTTC
TRBV6-5	-	TRBJ2-1	-	CASSYSSSFYNEQFF	TGTGCCAGCAGTTACTCGAGCAGCTTTTACAATGAGCAGTTCTTC
TRBV30	-	TRBJ2-7	-	CAWSSRVRQPYEQYF	TGTGCCTGGAGTAGTAGGGTACGACAACCCTACGAGCAGTACTTC
TRBV5-1	-	TRBJ2-2	-	CASSAVPDKNTGELFF	TGCGCCAGCAGCGCCGTCCCCGACAAGAACACCGGGGAGCTGTTTTTT
TRBV7-9	-	TRBJ2-4	few	CASSSDRPGDIQYF	TGTGCCAGCAGCTCCGACAGGCCCGGGGACATTCAGTACTTC
TRBV7-9	TRBD2	TRBJ2-3	-	CASSPAGSSTDTQYF	TGTGCCAGCAGCCCAGCGGGATCTAGCACAGATACGCAGTATTTT
TRBV10-3	TRBD2	TRBJ2-3	-	CAITEQRESDTQYF	TGTGCCATCACGGAACAGCGGGAGTCAGATACGCAGTATTTT
TRBV6-5	-	TRBJ2-5	-	CASRKGGLVVETQYF	TGTGCCAGCAGGAAGGGGGGGCTAGTCGTTGAGACCCAGTACTTC
TRBV28	-	TRBJ1-1	-	CASSSLGGNTEAFF	TGTGCCAGCAGTTCCCTGGGAGGGAACACTGAAGCTTTCTTT
TRBV2	TRBD1	TRBJ1-2	-	CASSLDRGLGYTF	TGTGCCAGCAGTCTAGACAGGGGGCTGGGCTACACCTTC
TRBV30	-	TRBJ2-7	-	CAWSHRLSEQYF	TGTGCCTGGAGCCACAGGCTGTCCGAGCAGTACTTC
TRBV27	TRBD2	TRBJ2-3	-	CASRDSGVNTQYF	TGTGCCAGCCGCGATAGCGGGGTTAATACGCAGTATTTT
TRBV7-9	-	TRBJ2-1	once	CASSSTRDQKKNSYNEQFF	TGTGCCAGCAGCTCAACCCGGGACCAGAAAAAAAATTCGTACAATGAGCAGTTCTTC
TRBV5-6	-	TRBJ2-2	-	CASSPGPLGTGELFF	TGTGCCAGCAGCCCGGGACCCCTGGGGACCGGGGAGCTGTTTTTT
TRBV7-9	-	TRBJ1-2	once	CASSEDTTYGYTF	TGTGCCAGCAGCGAAGACACTACCTATGGCTACACCTTC
TRBV7-2	-	TRBJ1-3	-	CASSTGISGNTIYF	TGTGCCAGCAGTACAGGGATTTCCGGAAACACCATATATTTT
TRBV5-1	TRBD1	TRBJ1-2	-	CASSLRPGTGVGNYGYTF	TGCGCCAGCAGCCTACGTCCCGGGACAGGGGTTGGGAACTATGGCTACACCTTC
TRBV2	TRBD2	TRBJ2-7	-	CASSTHRTSGVSSYEQYF	TGTGCCAGCAGTACTCACAGGACTAGCGGGGTAAGCTCCTACGAGCAGTACTTC
TRBV10-1	TRBD1	TRBJ2-1	-	CASSEPGQGLSYNEQFF	TGCGCCAGCAGTGAGCCGGGACAGGGACTGTCCTACAATGAGCAGTTCTTC
TRBV7-2	-	TRBJ1-4	-	CASSLARVATNEKLFF	TGTGCCAGCAGCTTAGCGAGGGTTGCAACTAATGAAAAACTGTTTTTT
TRBV5-8	-	TRBJ1-1	-	CASSGRQAQTPEAFF	TGTGCCAGCAGCGGCCGACAGGCGCAGACCCCTGAAGCTTTCTTT
TRBV5-6	-	TRBJ2-1	-	CASSRGPTTQFF	TGTGCCAGCAGCAGGGGACCTACCACGCAGTTCTTC
TRBV29-1	-	TRBJ1-6	-	CSVLTTPTPGGNSPLHF	TGCAGCGTTCTCACAACCCCTACACCAGGAGGCAATTCACCCCTCCACTTT
TRBV6-2/TRBV6-3	-	TRBJ1-1	-	CASSYSTEAFF	TGTGCCAGCAGTTACTCAACTGAAGCTTTCTTT
TRBV12-3/TRBV12-4	TRBD2	TRBJ2-3	-	CASGTSGGLHHPF	TGTGCCAGCGGGACTAGCGGGGGGCTTCACCACCCTTTT
TRBV10-1	TRBD1	TRBJ2-7	-	CASSENEGAREQYF	TGCGCCAGCAGTGAAAATGAGGGGGCGCGCGAGCAGTACTTC
TRBV14	-	TRBJ1-3	-	CASSSRTSGNTIYF	TGTGCCAGCAGCTCCCGAACCTCTGGAAACACCATATATTTT
TRBV7-2	-	TRBJ2-3	-	CASSSQGTTDTQYF	TGTGCCAGCAGCTCCCAGGGGACCACAGATACGCAGTATTTT
TRBV7-9	-	TRBJ2-2	-	CASSPRAVTGELFF	TGTGCCAGCAGCCCGAGGGCGGTAACCGGGGAGCTGTTTTTT
TRBV7-2	-	TRBJ1-2	-	CASSLALRAIAYGYTF	TGTGCCAGCAGCTTAGCGTTAAGGGCAATCGCCTATGGCTACACCTTC
TRBV5-4	TRBD1	TRBJ1-2	-	CASRRDSSNYGYTF	TGTGCCAGCAGACGGGACAGTTCTAACTATGGCTACACCTTC
TRBV28	TRBD2	TRBJ2-7	-	CASSPPGGLDEQYF	TGTGCCAGCAGTCCCCCGGGGGGGCTGGACGAGCAGTACTTC
TRBV6-5	-	TRBJ2-5	-	CASSPQTGQETQYF	TGTGCCAGCAGCCCCCAGACAGGCCAAGAGACCCAGTACTTC
TRBV4-1	-	TRBJ2-7	-	CASSPRTAYEQYF	TGCGCCAGCAGCCCACGGACAGCCTACGAGCAGTACTTC
TRBV21-1	-	TRBJ2-7	-	CASPCSQTGESLTSGSSYEQYF	TGTGCCAGCCCCTGTAGTCAGACAGGGGAAAGCCTCACTAGCGGGTCCTCCTACGAGCAGTACTTC
TRBV4-3	-	TRBJ2-5	-	CASSQGGATIQETQYF	TGCGCCAGCAGCCAAGGAGGGGCAACCATTCAAGAGACCCAGTACTTC
TRBV15	TRBD2	TRBJ2-1	-	CATSRDRAGGSEQFF	TGTGCCACCAGCAGAGACCGAGCGGGGGGGAGTGAGCAGTTCTTC